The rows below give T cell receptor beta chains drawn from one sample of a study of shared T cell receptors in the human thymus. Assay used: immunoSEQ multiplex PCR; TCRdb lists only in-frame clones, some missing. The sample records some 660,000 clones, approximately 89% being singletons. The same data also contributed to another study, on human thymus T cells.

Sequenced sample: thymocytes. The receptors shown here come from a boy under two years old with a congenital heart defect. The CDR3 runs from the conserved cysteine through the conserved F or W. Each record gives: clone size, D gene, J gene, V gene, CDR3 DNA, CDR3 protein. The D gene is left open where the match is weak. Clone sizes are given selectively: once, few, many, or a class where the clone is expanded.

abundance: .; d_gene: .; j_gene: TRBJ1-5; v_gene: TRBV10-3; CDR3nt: TGTGCCATCAGTGAGTCGGGGCAGAGGAATCAGCCCCAGCATTTT; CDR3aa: CAISESGQRNQPQHF
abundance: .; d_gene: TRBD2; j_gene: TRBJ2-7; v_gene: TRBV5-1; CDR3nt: TGCGCCAGCAGCTTACTGACTAGCGGGGGGTACGAGCAGTACTTC; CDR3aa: CASSLLTSGGYEQYF
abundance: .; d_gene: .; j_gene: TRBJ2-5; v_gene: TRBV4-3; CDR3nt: TGCGCCAGCAGCCAAGATAGACGGGAAGAGACCCAGTACTTC; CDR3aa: CASSQDRREETQYF
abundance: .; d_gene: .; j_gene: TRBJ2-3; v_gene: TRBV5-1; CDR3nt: TGCGCCAGCAGCCCCCTCGTTTGGGGGGGCACAGATACGCAGTATTTT; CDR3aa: CASSPLVWGGTDTQYF
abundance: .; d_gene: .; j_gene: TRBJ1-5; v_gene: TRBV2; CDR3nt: TGTGCCAGCAGTGGTTACAATCAGCCCCAGCATTTT; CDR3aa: CASSGYNQPQHF
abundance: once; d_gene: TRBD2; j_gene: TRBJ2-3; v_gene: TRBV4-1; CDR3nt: TGCGCCAGCAGCCTCACGCCCTGGGTAGCGGGGGCTGATACGCAGTATTTT; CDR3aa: CASSLTPWVAGADTQYF
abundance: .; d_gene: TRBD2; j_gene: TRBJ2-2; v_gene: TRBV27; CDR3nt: TGTGCCAGCAGTTTACACGGGGGGACGGGTACCGGGGAGCTGTTTTTT; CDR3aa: CASSLHGGTGTGELFF
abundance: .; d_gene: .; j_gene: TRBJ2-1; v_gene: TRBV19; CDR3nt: TGTGCCAGTAGTACCATGGGACTCCCCCCCTCCTACAATGAGCAGTTCTTC; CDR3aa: CASSTMGLPPSYNEQFF
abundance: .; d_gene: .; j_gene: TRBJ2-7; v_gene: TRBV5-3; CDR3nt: TGTGCCAGAAGCTTGGCCTTGGCAGGGTCCTGGGAGCAGTACTTC; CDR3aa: CARSLALAGSWEQYF
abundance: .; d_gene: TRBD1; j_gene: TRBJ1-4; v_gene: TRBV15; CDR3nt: TGTGCCACCAGCAGAATGCCCCCCCGACAGGGAGCTAATGAAAAACTGTTTTTT; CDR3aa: CATSRMPPRQGANEKLFF
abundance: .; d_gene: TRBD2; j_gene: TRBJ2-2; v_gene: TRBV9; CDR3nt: TGTGCCAGCAGCGTAGGACTGGGACTAGCGGGGGGGCAGGGCACCGGGGAGCTGTTTTTT; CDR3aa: CASSVGLGLAGGQGTGELFF
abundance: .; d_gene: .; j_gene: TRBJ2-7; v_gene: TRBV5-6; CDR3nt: TGTGCCAGCAGCAAATTAGCGGCTCTCTACGAGCAGTACTTC; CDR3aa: CASSKLAALYEQYF
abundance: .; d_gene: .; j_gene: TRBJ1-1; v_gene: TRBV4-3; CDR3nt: TGCGCCAGCAGGGCCCGTGGGGGCCCCCCGATCACTGAAGCTTTCTTT; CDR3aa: CASRARGGPPITEAFF
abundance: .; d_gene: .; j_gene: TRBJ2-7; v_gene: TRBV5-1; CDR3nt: TGCGCCAGCAGTTCGTTCGGAGGGCCCCCCGAGCAGTACTTC; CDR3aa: CASSSFGGPPEQYF
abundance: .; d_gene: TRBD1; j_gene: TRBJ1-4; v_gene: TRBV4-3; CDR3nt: TGCGCCAGCAGCCAAAGGACAGGGATCGCGACTAATGAAAAACTGTTTTTT; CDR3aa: CASSQRTGIATNEKLFF